These 11 T cell receptor beta chains share one sample of origin, sequenced in a study of blood T cells in healthy people across ages. Then a second PCR, running roughly 7 to 12 cycles, was carried out with a sample-barcoded 5' primer and a J-beta primer mix. TCRdb reanalysed the 5' RACE reads using MiXCR and keeps one entry per CDR3 protein. Found here are over a million distinct CDR3 sequences, around 59% of them singletons; the top ten hold about 6.3%. Sequenced material: blood. These TCRs come from a man younger than 30 in good health.

V gene TRBV5-6 combines with J gene TRBJ1-2; perhaps TRBD1 as D (5 bases). This CDR3 is 14 amino acids long. From germline, CDR1 is SGHDT and CDR2 YYEEEE. V lost 0 bases, J lost 8 bases, and 14 bases lay in between. The CDR3 sequence: CASSLGQTYSGYTF. The CDR3 DNA reads as TGTGCCAGCAGCTTGGGACAGACGTATTCCGGCTACACCTTC.

The V call is TRBV4-1, the J call TRBJ1-6; TRBD1 matches at 7 bases. CDR1 MGHRA and CDR2 YSYEKL come from the germline V gene. CDR3 length: 14 amino acids. V was clipped by 4 bases and J by 10 bases; unmatched bases: 7. CDR3 sequence (DNA): TGCGCCAGCAGCCCCAGACAGGGACAGTCACCCCTCCACTTT. It encodes CASSPRQGQSPLHF.

This chain uses TRBV7-2 with TRBJ1-4, with a possible D match to TRBD1 (6 bases). V was shortened by 5 bases and J by 9 bases, with 10 bases between the two germline ends. This CDR3 has 12 residues. CDR1 SGHTA and CDR2 FQGNSA come from the germline V gene. CDR3 DNA: TGTGCCAGCAGCCCCACAGGGAAAAAACTGTTTTTT. Protein product: CASSPTGKKLFF. The entire variable domain, with the rest obtained from reference TRBV7-2 and TRBJ1-4, is as follows: GAGVSQSPSNKVTEKGKDVELRCDPISGHTALYWYRQSLGQGLEFLIYFQGNSAPDKSGLPSDRFSAERTGGSVSTLTIQRTQQEDSAVYLCASSPTGKKLFFGSGTQLSVL.

Remarks on this clonotype: A much larger clone is a single base away; this may be a read error. The gene calls are TRBV2 and TRBJ1-1; 8 bases align to TRBD1. Germline V gene lookup returns CDR1 SNHLY and CDR2 FYNNEI. V was pared by 10 bases and J by 1 base, with 2 bases of the junction left unmatched. The CDR3 totals 12 residues. The CDR3 nucleotides are TGTGCCATCGGACAGGGGAACACTGAAGCTTTCTTT. Amino acids: CAIGQGNTEAFF.

The chain is built from TRBV20-1 and TRBJ2-5; 10 bases are shared with TRBD1. The CDR3 length is 15 residues. CDR1 is DFQATT, CDR2 SNEGSKA, per germline (reference sequence). V lost 3 bases, J lost 3 bases, and 7 bases stayed unmatched. The CDR3 sequence: CSASPGGTGEETQYF. CDR3 coding DNA: TGCAGTGCTAGTCCGGGTGGGACAGGGGAAGAGACCCAGTACTTC.

V gene TRBV20-1 combines with J gene TRBJ2-7; TRBD1 might be the D (6 bases). V was pared by 1 base and J by 3 bases, with 10 bases between. This CDR3 has 13 residues. Germline CDR1 DFQATT, CDR2 SNEGSKA (reference sequence). The CDR3 is CSARVGGHYEQYF. The CDR3 region has the DNA TGCAGTGCTAGAGTAGGGGGTCACTACGAGCAGTACTTC.

This chain uses TRBV27 with TRBJ2-2; D is ambiguous. Trimming left V 6 bases short and J 5 bases short, with 16 bases between. Germline V gives CDR1 MNHEY, CDR2 SMNVEV (reference sequence). The CDR3 is made up of 15 amino acids. The CDR3 loop reads CASSQLPRRTGELFF. DNA for the CDR3: TGTGCCAGCAGCCAACTACCACGGCGAACCGGGGAGCTGTTTTTT.

The chain is built from TRBV7-2 and TRBJ1-5; 10 positions agree with TRBD1. With V trimmed by 1 base and J by 0 bases, 3 bases remained unmatched. This CDR3 region has 17 residues. Germline V gene lookup returns CDR1 SGHTA and CDR2 FQGNSA. The CDR3 coding sequence is TGTGCCAGCAGCTTAGGGACAGGGGGAAGTAGCAATCAGCCCCAGCATTTT. Amino acids: CASSLGTGGSSNQPQHF.

CDR3 sequence (DNA): TGTGCCAGCAGCTTAATTTGGAATTCACCCCTCCACTTT. This codes for CASSLIWNSPLHF. This rearrangement joins TRBV7-9 to TRBJ1-6, with D unclear. Germline V gene lookup returns CDR1 SEHNR and CDR2 FQNEAQ (reference sequence). This CDR3 has 13 amino acids. V lost 2 bases and J lost 7, with 6 bases in between.

The rearrangement links TRBV3-1 to TRBJ2-7; TRBD1 agrees at 8 bases. The germline CDR1 and CDR2 sequences are LGHDT and YNNKEL (reference sequence). V gave up 4 bases and J gave up 4 bases; unmatched junction bases: 18. The CDR3 totals 18 residues. The DNA of the CDR3 is TGTGCCAGCAGCCGGAATCCTTACGGGGACAGGCCTGGGTACGAGCAGTACTTC. This translates into CASSRNPYGDRPGYEQYF.

V is TRBV28 and J is TRBJ2-1; no clear D. Matching the DNA end better, TRBJ2-7 makes the J call doubtful. CDR1 is MDHEN and CDR2 is SYDVKM in the germline V gene. CDR3 length: 15 residues. CDR3 nucleotides: TGTGCCAGCAGTTTATACGAGCCGCGGTACAATGAGCAGTACTTC. Protein sequence: CASSLYEPRYNEQYF.